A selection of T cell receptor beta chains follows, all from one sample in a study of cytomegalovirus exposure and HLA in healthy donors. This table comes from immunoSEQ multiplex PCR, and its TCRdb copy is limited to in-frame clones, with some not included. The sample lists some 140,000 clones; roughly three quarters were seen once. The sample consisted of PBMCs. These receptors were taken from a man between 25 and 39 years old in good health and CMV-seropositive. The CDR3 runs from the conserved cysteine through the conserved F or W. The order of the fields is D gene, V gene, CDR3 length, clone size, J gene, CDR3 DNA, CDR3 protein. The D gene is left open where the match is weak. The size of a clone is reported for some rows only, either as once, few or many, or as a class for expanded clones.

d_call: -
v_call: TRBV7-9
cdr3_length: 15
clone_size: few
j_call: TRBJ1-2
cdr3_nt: TGTGCCAGCAGCATTGGGGGCATAAGGGGCTATGGCTACACCTTC
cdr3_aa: CASSIGGIRGYGYTF

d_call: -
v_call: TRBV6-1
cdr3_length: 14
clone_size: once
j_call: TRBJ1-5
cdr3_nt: TGTGCCAGCAGTGAAGCGGGCTGGGCTCAGCCCCAGCATTTT
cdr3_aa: CASSEAGWAQPQHF

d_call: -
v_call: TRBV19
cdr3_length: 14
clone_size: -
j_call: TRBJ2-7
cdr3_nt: TGTGCCAGTAGTATATCAGGCAGGGGCTACGAGCAGTACTTC
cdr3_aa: CASSISGRGYEQYF

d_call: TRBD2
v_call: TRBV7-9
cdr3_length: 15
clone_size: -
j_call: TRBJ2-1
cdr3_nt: TGTGCCAGCAGCTTGTCCCGGGGGGGCAGGAATGAGCAGTTCTTC
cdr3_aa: CASSLSRGGRNEQFF

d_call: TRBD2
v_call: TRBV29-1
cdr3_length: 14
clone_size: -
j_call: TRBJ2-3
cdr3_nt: TGCAGCGCCTCTCTTAGCGGGAGCACAGATACGCAGTATTTT
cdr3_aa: CSASLSGSTDTQYF

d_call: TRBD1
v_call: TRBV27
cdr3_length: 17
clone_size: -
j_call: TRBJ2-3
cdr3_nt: TGTGCCAGCAGTTGGACAGGGGGTGGTGAAATAACAGATACGCAGTATTTT
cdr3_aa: CASSWTGGGEITDTQYF

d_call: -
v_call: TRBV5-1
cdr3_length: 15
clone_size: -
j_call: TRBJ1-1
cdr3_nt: TGCGCCAGCAGCCACATACAGGGCTTGAACACTGAAGCTTTCTTT
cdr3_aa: CASSHIQGLNTEAFF

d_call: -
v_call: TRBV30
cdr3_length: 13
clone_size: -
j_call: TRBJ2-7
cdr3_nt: TGTGCCTGGATCCCGGGCCCAGGGGACGAGCAGTACTTC
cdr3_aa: CAWIPGPGDEQYF

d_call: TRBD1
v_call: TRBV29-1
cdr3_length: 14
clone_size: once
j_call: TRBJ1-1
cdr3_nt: TGCAGCGTTAGAGGGGGCGGGATGAACACTGAAGCTTTCTTT
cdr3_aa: CSVRGGGMNTEAFF

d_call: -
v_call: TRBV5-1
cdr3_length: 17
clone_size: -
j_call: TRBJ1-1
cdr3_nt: TGCGCCAGCAGCGGTGGGATGGGGAGGGAGAGAGGGACTGAAGCTTTCTTT
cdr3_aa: CASSGGMGRERGTEAFF

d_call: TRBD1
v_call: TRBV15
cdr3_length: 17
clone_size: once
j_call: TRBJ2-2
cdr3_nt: TGTGCCACCAGCAGAGATCTAGGGACAGGGGGCTCCGGGGAGCTGTTTTTT
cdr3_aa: CATSRDLGTGGSGELFF

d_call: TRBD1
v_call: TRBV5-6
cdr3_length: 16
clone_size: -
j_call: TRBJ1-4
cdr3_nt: TGTGCCAGCAGCTTGGCCCTCCGGACAGGGGATGAAAAACTGTTTTTT
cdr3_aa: CASSLALRTGDEKLFF

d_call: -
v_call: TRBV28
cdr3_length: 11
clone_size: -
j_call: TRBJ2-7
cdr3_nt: TGTGCCAGCAGTTACAGCTACGAGCAGTACTTC
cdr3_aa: CASSYSYEQYF

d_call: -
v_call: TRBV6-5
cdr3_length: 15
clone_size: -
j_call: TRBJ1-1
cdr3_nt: TGTGCCAGCAGTTACTCGATGAGTGAGGACACTGAAGCTTTCTTT
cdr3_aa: CASSYSMSEDTEAFF

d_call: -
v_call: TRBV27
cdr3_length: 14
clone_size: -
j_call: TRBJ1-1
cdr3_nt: TGTGCCAGCAGTTTTATAGGGGCGAACACTGAAGCTTTCTTT
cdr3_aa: CASSFIGANTEAFF

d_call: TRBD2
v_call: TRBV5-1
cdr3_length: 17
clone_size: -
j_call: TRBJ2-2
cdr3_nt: TGCGCCAGCAGCTCCACAGGAGGACTAGCCGGAACCGGGGAGCTGTTTTTT
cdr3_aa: CASSSTGGLAGTGELFF

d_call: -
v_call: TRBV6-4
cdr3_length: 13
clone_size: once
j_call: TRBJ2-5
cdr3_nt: TGTGCCAGCAGTGTCGACACCGAAGAGACCCAGTACTTC
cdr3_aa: CASSVDTEETQYF

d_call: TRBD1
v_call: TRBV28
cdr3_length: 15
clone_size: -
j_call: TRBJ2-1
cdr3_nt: TGTGCCAGCAGTGGAGACAGGGTAGCCTACAATGAGCAGTTCTTC
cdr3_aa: CASSGDRVAYNEQFF

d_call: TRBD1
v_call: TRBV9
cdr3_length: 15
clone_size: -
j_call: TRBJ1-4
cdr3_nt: TGTGCCAGCAGCGTAGAACAGGGGGCTAATGAAAAACTGTTTTTT
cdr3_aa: CASSVEQGANEKLFF

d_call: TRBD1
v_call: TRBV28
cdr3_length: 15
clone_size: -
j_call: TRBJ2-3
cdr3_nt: TGTGCCAGCAGTTGGGCGGGACAGGGGACAGATACGCAGTATTTT
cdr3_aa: CASSWAGQGTDTQYF

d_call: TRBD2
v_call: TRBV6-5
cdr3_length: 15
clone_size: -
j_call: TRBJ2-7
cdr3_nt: TGTGCCAGCACCGCCGGGGTGCTAGCGGGGTCCGAGCAGTACTTC
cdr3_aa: CASTAGVLAGSEQYF

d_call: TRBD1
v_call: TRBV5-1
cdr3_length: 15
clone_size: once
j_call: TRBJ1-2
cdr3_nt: TGCGCCAGCAGCTTGGCTCTGGGACAGAACTATGGCTACACCTTC
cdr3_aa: CASSLALGQNYGYTF

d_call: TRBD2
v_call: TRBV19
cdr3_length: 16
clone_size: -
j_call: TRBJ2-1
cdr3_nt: TGTGCCAGTAGTATGACTAGCGGGAGAGGCTACAATGAGCAGTTCTTC
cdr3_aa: CASSMTSGRGYNEQFF

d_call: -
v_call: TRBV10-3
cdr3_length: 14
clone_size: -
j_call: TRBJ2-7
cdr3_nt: TGTGCCATCAGTGTAAAAGAAGAGACCTACGAGCAGTACTTC
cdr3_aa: CAISVKEETYEQYF

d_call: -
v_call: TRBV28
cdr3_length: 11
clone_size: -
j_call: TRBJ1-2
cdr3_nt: TGTGCCAGCAGCTCCCGGGGTGGCTACACCTTC
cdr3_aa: CASSSRGGYTF

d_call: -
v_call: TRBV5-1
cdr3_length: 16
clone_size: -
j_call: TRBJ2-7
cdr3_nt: TGCGCCAGCACCGCCTTTGGAGCGGCCCAGCCCTACGAGCAGTACTTC
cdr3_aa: CASTAFGAAQPYEQYF

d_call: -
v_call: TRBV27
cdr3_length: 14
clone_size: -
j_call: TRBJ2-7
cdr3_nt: TGTGCCAGCAGTTTTGAGGCCTTCTCCTACGAGCAGTACTTC
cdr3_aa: CASSFEAFSYEQYF

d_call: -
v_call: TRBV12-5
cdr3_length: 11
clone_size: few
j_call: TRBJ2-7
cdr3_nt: TGTGCTAGTGGTCAGGGGAACGAGCAGTACTTC
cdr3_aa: CASGQGNEQYF

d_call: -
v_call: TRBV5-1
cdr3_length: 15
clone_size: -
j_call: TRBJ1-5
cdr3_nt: TGCGCCAGCAGCTATAACCCGGGTAGCAATCAGCCCCAGCATTTT
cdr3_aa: CASSYNPGSNQPQHF

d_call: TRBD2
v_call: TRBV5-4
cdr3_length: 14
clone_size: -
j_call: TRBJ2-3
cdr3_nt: TGTGCCAGCAGCCTTCGACTAGCCTCAGATACGCAGTATTTT
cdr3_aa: CASSLRLASDTQYF

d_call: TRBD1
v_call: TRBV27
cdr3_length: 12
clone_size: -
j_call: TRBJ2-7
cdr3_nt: TGTGCCAGCACCGATGACAGGGACGAGCAGTACTTC
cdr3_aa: CASTDDRDEQYF

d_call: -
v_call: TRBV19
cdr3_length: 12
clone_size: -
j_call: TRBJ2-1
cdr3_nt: TGTGCCAGTAGTATTCCCGACAATGAGCAGTTCTTC
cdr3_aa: CASSIPDNEQFF

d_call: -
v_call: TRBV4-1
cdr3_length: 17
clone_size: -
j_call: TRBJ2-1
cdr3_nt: TGCGCCAGCAGCCAAGAGGGTAGCGGAGTAGTATACAATGAGCAGTTCTTC
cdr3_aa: CASSQEGSGVVYNEQFF

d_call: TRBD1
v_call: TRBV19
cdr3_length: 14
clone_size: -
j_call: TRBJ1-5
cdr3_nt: TGTGCCAGTAGTATTTTGACAGGGGGTCAGCCCCAGCATTTT
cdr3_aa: CASSILTGGQPQHF

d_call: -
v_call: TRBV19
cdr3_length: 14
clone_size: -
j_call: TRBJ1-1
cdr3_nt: TGTGCCAGTAGTGCCGGCCTGAGGAGCACTGAAGCTTTCTTT
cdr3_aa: CASSAGLRSTEAFF

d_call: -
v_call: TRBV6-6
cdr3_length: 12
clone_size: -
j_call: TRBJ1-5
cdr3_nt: TGTGCCAGCACGGAGGGGTTAGAGCCCCAGCATTTT
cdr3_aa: CASTEGLEPQHF

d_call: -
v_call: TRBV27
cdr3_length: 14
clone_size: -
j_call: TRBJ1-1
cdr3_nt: TGTGCCAGCAGTTTATCCTTTATGAACACTGAAGCTTTCTTT
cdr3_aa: CASSLSFMNTEAFF

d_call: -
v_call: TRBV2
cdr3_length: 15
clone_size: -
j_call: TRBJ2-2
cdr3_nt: TGTGCCAGCAGTCCGGACAGTACGAACACCGGGGAGCTGTTTTTT
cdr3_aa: CASSPDSTNTGELFF

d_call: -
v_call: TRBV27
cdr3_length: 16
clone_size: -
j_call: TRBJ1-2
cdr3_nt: TGTGCCAGCAGTCCTGTGGAAACTTCAGGGATATTAGGCTACACCTTC
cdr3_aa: CASSPVETSGILGYTF

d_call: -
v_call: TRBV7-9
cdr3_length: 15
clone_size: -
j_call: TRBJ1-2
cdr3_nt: TGTGCCAGCAGCGGCGGGCAGGGGCTAAACTATGGCTACACCTTC
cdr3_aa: CASSGGQGLNYGYTF

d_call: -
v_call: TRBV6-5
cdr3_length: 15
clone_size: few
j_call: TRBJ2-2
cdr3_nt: TGTGCCAGCAGTTACTCCGACTTGTTCACCGGGGAGCTGTTTTTT
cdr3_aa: CASSYSDLFTGELFF

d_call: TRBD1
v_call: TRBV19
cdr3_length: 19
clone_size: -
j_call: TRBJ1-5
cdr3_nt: TGTGCCAGTAGTATAGATCGGGGGAACAGGGGCCTCTTCAATCAGCCCCAGCATTTT
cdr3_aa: CASSIDRGNRGLFNQPQHF